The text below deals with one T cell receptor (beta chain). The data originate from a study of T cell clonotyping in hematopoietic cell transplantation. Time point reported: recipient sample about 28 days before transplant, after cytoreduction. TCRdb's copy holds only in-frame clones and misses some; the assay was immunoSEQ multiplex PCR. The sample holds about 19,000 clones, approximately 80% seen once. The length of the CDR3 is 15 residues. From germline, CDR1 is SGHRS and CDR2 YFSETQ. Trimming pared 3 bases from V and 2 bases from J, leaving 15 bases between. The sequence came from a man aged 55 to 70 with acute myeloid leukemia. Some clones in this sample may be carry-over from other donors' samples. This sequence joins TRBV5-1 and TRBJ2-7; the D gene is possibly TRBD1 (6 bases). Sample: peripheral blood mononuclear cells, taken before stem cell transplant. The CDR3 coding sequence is TGCGCCAGCAGCTCCCGGGACAATCGCCCCTACGAGCAGTACTTC. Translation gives CASSSRDNRPYEQYF.